This T cell receptor (beta chain) was retrieved from a study of cytomegalovirus exposure and HLA in healthy donors. Study findings and constraints: A later analysis reported that several of the most significant clusters appeared to be linked to common viral pathogens, among them Epstein-Barr virus. Rates of TCR association differed by HLA locus in a later analysis, with DRB1 highest and HLA-C lowest. With high specificity and sensitivity, the classifier reportedly diagnosed cytomegalovirus status.

Concerning this clone itself: The antigen is unknown.

Both 60 Vbeta primers and 13 Jbeta primers went into the PCR. The table came from immunoSEQ multiplex PCR; TCRdb's copy has only in-frame clones and leaves some out. Among some 97,000 clones, about four fifths were seen once, and the ten largest hold roughly 3.7%. The CDR3 totals 13 residues. CDR1 is MNHNS and CDR2 is SASEGT in the germline V gene. Trimming removed 3 bases at V and 8 bases at J, with 13 bases between. Specimen: PBMCs. The chain links TRBV6-1 to TRBJ1-1; a weak D match, TRBD1 (6 bases). The clonotype comes from a female donor in good health and CMV-seropositive. CDR3 nucleotide sequence: TGTGCCAGCAGTGAGACCCAGGGGATGGAAGCTTTCTTT. This encodes CASSETQGMEAFF.